This T cell receptor (beta chain) was recovered during a study of blood T cell repertoires in COVID-19 (TCRdb year 2020). Study-wide context: The collaborator samples originated in the United States, Italy and Spain and spanned the acute and convalescent phases of COVID-19. The material from the prospective study consisted of cDNA or gDNA derived from T cells, B-cell-depleted T cells, or PBMCs. Deeply sampled blood TCRbeta repertoires from subjects exposed to, actively infected with, or recovered from COVID-19 were included in the dataset. The repertoires were released in a freely available public database meant as a resource for research on the immune response to SARS-CoV-2. Samples came from the ongoing ImmuneRACE study (first 160 participants) plus 1,254 subjects from 6 global collaborators. The sample metadata nearly always contained a de-identified subject ID, COVID-19 status, age in years and sex. Where available, HLA class I and class II types were taken from metadata supplied by the sample provider and were not determined by assay-based typing. The paper as a whole reports these results and caveats: The amount of clinical and demographic metadata varied by source and participant and was provided uncurated.

The immunoSEQ Assay, a bias-controlled multiplex PCR, was used to amplify TCRbeta CDR3 regions from genomic DNA. Turning to the authors' computational methods: Within the assay, amplification of reference gene primers was used to estimate how many nucleated cells each sample contained. To quantify the absolute abundance of each unique TCRbeta CDR3 rearrangement, sequence reads were collapsed and filtered. For each sample, productive Simpson clonality was calculated by taking the square root of Simpson's diversity index across productive rearrangements. TCRdb re-hosts the immuneACCESS table, in-frame sequences only. Its copies lack some clones; in the studies checked, an unresolved V gene accounts for under half of them, and the cause for the rest is not known. The V and J calls and the clone size are those of that table, but D and trimming were determined from the DNA. This sample lists around 190,000 clones; around 77% were detected once. The ten top clones hold around 7% of the sample.

V gives up 7 bases and J gives up 1 base, and the segment between their germline ends measures 20 bases. CDR1 and CDR2 are drawn from the germline V gene: SNHLY, FYNNEI. The CDR3 runs 18 residues from the cysteine to the phenylalanine. The entry retains the CDR3 DNA only, 54 bases that are in frame from base 1. Whole blood was collected in K2EDTA tubes by collaborating institutions according to the institutions' own protocols. For TCRbeta analysis, collaborator samples were shipped as frozen whole blood, as isolated PBMCs, or as DNA extracted from either sample type. Concerning this clone: No cognate antigen has been identified for it. Base qualities are missing; no much larger clone stands one base away.

This TCR derives from a man between 65 and 85 years old with active or convalescent COVID-19. Sequenced: peripheral blood. Recombination joined TRBV2 with TRBJ1-6; a tentative D call is TRBD1 (6 bases match). The bases read TGTGCCAGCACGGGGGGCCTTTATACCGGGTCCTATAATTCACCCCTCCACTTT. The encoded protein is CASTGGLYTGSYNSPLHF.